The entry below gives a single T cell receptor beta chain sequence along with its context. Its antigen remains unknown. The sample originates from a study of graft-versus-host responses after intestinal transplantation. Notes on the study in general: Among recipient marrow samples, GvH clones were found; some appeared first in ileum or blood.

The assay was immunoSEQ multiplex PCR, and TCRdb's table has in-frame clones only and misses some. The repertoire holds nearly 100,000 clones, with around 90% as singletons. The clonotype comes from a human patient who received an intestinal transplant, so some T cells may come from the graft donor. The sequencing here drew on PBMCs, taken about 440 days after intestinal transplant.

CDR3 in DNA: TGCAGCCCCTCAAGGGCAAATGAGCAGTTCTTC. Its translation is CSPSRANEQFF. J is TRBJ2-1 and V is TRBV29-1; D is unresolved. The CDR3 contains 11 residues. Trimming took 8 bases from V and 7 from J, leaving 12 bases between them. Per the germline V gene, CDR1 is SQVTM and CDR2 is ANQGSEA.